Listed below are T cell receptor beta chains from one sample, sequenced in a study of tumor and adjacent non-tumor tissue in lung cancer. TCRdb re-analysed the multiplex PCR reads in MiXCR, keeping a single row per CDR3 protein. The table records about 43,000 distinct CDR3 sequences, around three fifths of them present only once. Sequenced sample: distant non-tumor lung tissue. All receptors come from a man over 45 with non-small cell lung cancer. Both conserved end residues are part of each CDR3. The D gene is left open where the match is weak.

D: TRBD1; V: TRBV4-3; length: 17; CDR3: CASSQDGGTGGYNEQFF
D: TRBD1; V: TRBV28; length: 13; CDR3: CASIRQGRGTQHF
D: .; V: TRBV11-2; length: 13; CDR3: CAGSLWRSETQYF
D: .; V: TRBV5-4; length: 14; CDR3: CANSLVQGNEKPFF
D: .; V: TRBV6-5; length: 15; CDR3: CASIVVRGGGALAFF
D: .; V: TRBV21-1; length: 11; CDR3: CASNKIREQYF
D: .; V: TRBV6-1; length: 15; CDR3: CASSRTNGRQETQYF
D: TRBD2; V: TRBV6-1; length: 14; CDR3: CASRVAGSVGELFF
D: .; V: TRBV10-1; length: 13; CDR3: CASSESIGSREYF
D: .; V: TRBV29-1; length: 13; CDR3: CNVALQGDCEHYF
D: .; V: TRBV5-4; length: 13; CDR3: CVSSQSGGETRYF
D: TRBD2; V: TRBV20-1; length: 13; CDR3: CSSGSGNTDMKYF
D: .; V: TRBV29-1; length: 14; CDR3: CNVALQGHNSPLHF
D: TRBD2; V: TRBV7-9; length: 19; CDR3: CASSLAGVRLAGRGNEQFF
D: .; V: TRBV12-3/TRBV12-4; length: 13; CDR3: CAGTRGLIDTQYF
D: .; V: TRBV6-5; length: 16; CDR3: CASSYSGAAPIYGYTF
D: .; V: TRBV30; length: 14; CDR3: CAWSRGTGNSPLHF
D: .; V: TRBV6-6; length: 14; CDR3: CASSPGLTGATQYF
D: TRBD1; V: TRBV5-1; length: 14; CDR3: CASSSGTGGIETFF
D: .; V: TRBV5-1; length: 17; CDR3: CASSLVGTLEGGEKLFF
D: TRBD2; V: TRBV19; length: 16; CDR3: CASSPQAGARAGELFF
D: .; V: TRBV6-1; length: 15; CDR3: CASSEVGGTPEELFF
D: .; V: TRBV6-1; length: 18; CDR3: CASSEAREGGQGNSALHF
D: .; V: TRBV20-1; length: 12; CDR3: CSVTRTAYEQYF
D: .; V: TRBV6-1; length: 13; CDR3: CVSSVEGMGGYTF
D: TRBD2; V: TRBV4-1; length: 17; CDR3: CASSQLKGAGDPDTQYF
D: TRBD2; V: TRBV5-1; length: 17; CDR3: CASSPGTSWLGVEAQYF
D: .; V: TRBV10-2; length: 13; CDR3: CTSSHNSNTEAFF
D: .; V: TRBV29-1; length: 12; CDR3: CSGVATTDTQYF
D: .; V: TRBV30; length: 13; CDR3: CAWSGGPNYGYTF
D: .; V: TRBV24-1; length: 16; CDR3: CATSDLQQRPSYERYF
D: .; V: TRBV6-6; length: 11; CDR3: CASGSGYGYTF
D: TRBD1; V: TRBV5-4; length: 18; CDR3: CANSGGQGQFSGANVLTF
D: TRBD1; V: TRBV6-5; length: 13; CDR3: CVSKSPQGEEQYF
D: .; V: TRBV7-8; length: 12; CDR3: CASSAAKYEEYF
D: .; V: TRBV30; length: 15; CDR3: CAVTTRRGRRETQYF
D: .; V: TRBV28; length: 15; CDR3: CASRSDGASSYEQYF
D: .; V: TRBV6-6; length: 16; CDR3: CASSYLAVTGLNEQYF
D: .; V: TRBV2; length: 16; CDR3: CASSEDGGSMYNEQFF
D: TRBD1; V: TRBV7-2; length: 14; CDR3: CASSRQGSNQPQHF
D: .; V: TRBV10-1; length: 11; CDR3: CASSGISEQLF
D: .; V: TRBV14; length: 14; CDR3: CANSQVVSTDTQYF
D: .; V: TRBV10-2; length: 14; CDR3: CASTEPSRGDTQYF
D: .; V: TRBV6-5; length: 15; CDR3: CASNSNGSIADTQYF